This passage covers 2 T cell receptor beta chains from one sample sequenced in a study of T cell responses to AZD1222 COVID-19 vaccine. TCRdb's copy holds only in-frame clones and misses some; the assay was immunoSEQ multiplex PCR. Of about 46,000 clones listed, around 90% are singletons. The specimen was peripheral blood, collected 28 days after the second AZD1222 dose. The receptors come from an adult who received the AZD1222 COVID-19 vaccine.

The chain links TRBV7-9 to TRBJ2-1; a weak D match, TRBD1 (5 bases). This CDR3 comprises 15 residues. CDR1 and CDR2 (germline): SEHNR, FQNEAQ (reference sequence). V was pared by 2 bases and J by 2 bases, with 10 bases between. CDR3 amino acids: CASSLLDKPYNEQFF. CDR3 in DNA: TGTGCCAGCAGCTTATTGGACAAGCCCTACAATGAGCAGTTCTTC.

V usage is TRBV10-3 and J usage is TRBJ2-1; TRBD2 is a possible D gene (5 bases). This CDR3 region has 13 residues. V was clipped by 3 bases and J by 8 bases, with 11 bases between them. CDR1 is ENHRY and CDR2 is SYGVKD in the germline V gene. The CDR3 nucleotides are TGTGCCATCAGTGAATCGGTGGGAGATGAGCAGTTCTTC. It encodes CAISESVGDEQFF.